This T cell receptor beta chain was obtained from a study of cytomegalovirus exposure and HLA in healthy donors. Study-wide findings and caveats: In a later analysis, TCR beta V- and J-gene trimming showed a link to a missense DCLRE1C variant.

On this clone: Antigen: not known.

PCR was performed using 60 Vbeta and 13 Jbeta primers. The repertoire was sequenced with immunoSEQ multiplex PCR; TCRdb's copy has only in-frame clones and lacks some. Of 30,000 to 35,000 clones listed, over 60% are singletons. CDR3 size: 13 residues. Germline V gives CDR1 MNHNS, CDR2 SASEGT. The V segment lost 3 bases and the J segment 11 bases; nucleotides outside the gene matches: 4. The sequence was collected from a man aged 35-49 years in good health and CMV-seropositive. Source material: PBMCs. V usage is TRBV6-1 and J usage is TRBJ1-4; TRBD1 matches 9 bases. CDR3: CASSEDRGKKLFF. The CDR3 DNA reads as TGTGCCAGCAGTGAGGACAGGGGAAAGAAACTGTTTTTT.